A single sample gave rise to the 7 T cell receptor beta chains below, sequenced in a study of blood T cell repertoires in COVID-19. TCRdb keeps only in-frame clones here, not all; method: immunoSEQ multiplex PCR. The table includes approximately 190,000 clones, over 80% detected once. Sequences were obtained from peripheral blood. Source of these receptors: a woman in her thirties or forties with acute or convalescent COVID-19.

This chain links TRBV5-8 with TRBJ1-4; 11 bases are shared with TRBD1. The germline CDR1 and CDR2 sequences are SGHTS and YDEGEE. There are 15 residues in the CDR3. Germline trimming cut 4 bases from V and 5 bases from J; bases unmatched to any gene: 4. This CDR3 is CASSDGQGANEKLFF. The DNA for the CDR3 is TGTGCCAGCAGCGACGGACAGGGGGCGAATGAAAAACTGTTTTTT.

This clone was recorded once. The rearrangement links TRBV7-8 to TRBJ2-1, with 8 bases identical to TRBD2. V lost 5 bases to trimming and J lost 2 bases; unmatched junction nucleotides: 11. Germline V gene data show CDR1 as SGHVS and CDR2 as FQNEAQ. The CDR3 contains 17 residues. The CDR3 is CASSPRDAGRAYNEQFF. CDR3 nucleotides: TGTGCCAGCAGCCCCCGAGACGCCGGGAGGGCCTACAATGAGCAGTTCTTC.

V usage is TRBV7-6 and J usage is TRBJ2-1, with D perhaps matching TRBD2 (6 bases). The ends were cut back, 4 bases at V and 5 bases at J, with 15 bases in the middle. The CDR3 is 15 residues long. CDR1 and CDR2 (germline): SGHVS, FNYEAQ. CDR3 loop: CASSSDPGVHNEQFF. For the CDR3, the DNA is TGTGCCAGCAGCTCCGACCCGGGGGTTCACAATGAGCAGTTCTTC.

The DNA of the CDR3 is TGTGCCAGCAGCCCTGTGAGGGGGAACCAAGAGACCCAGTACTTC. This sequence encodes CASSPVRGNQETQYF. V usage is TRBV27 and J usage is TRBJ2-5, with D tentatively TRBD1 (6 bases). Germline-derived CDR1 and CDR2 are MNHEY and SMNVEV (reference sequence). Trimming pared 6 bases from V and 0 bases from J, leaving 14 bases between. CDR3 length: 15 residues.

In its sample, this clone was seen once. This chain joins TRBV24-1 and TRBJ2-5, with TRBD2 matching over 9 bases. V lost 6 bases to trimming and J lost 0 bases; unmatched junction nucleotides: 4. There are 15 residues in the CDR3. CDR1 is KGHDR and CDR2 is SFDVKD in the germline V gene. The CDR3 DNA sequence: TGTGCCACCAGTAGCGGGGGGCCTTACCAAGAGACCCAGTACTTC. It is translated as CATSSGGPYQETQYF.

This chain joins TRBV5-1 and TRBJ2-7, with a possible D match to TRBD2 (6 bases). Germline CDR1 SGHRS, CDR2 YFSETQ. CDR3 size: 14 residues. Trimming pared 4 bases from V and 0 bases from J, leaving 11 bases between. CDR3 loop: CASSPRRGSYEQYF. CDR3 DNA sequence: TGCGCCAGCAGCCCTAGGCGGGGCTCCTACGAGCAGTACTTC.

The chain recombines TRBV19 with TRBJ2-7, with 8 bases matching TRBD1. The germline V gene encodes CDR1 LNHDA and CDR2 SQIVND (reference sequence). There are 14 residues in the CDR3. V was pared by 2 bases and J by 4 bases, with 4 bases of the junction left unmatched. CDR3 sequence: CASSIKQGAYEQYF. For the CDR3, the DNA is TGTGCCAGTAGTATAAAGCAGGGGGCTTACGAGCAGTACTTC.